This is a list of T cell receptor beta chains from one sample in a study of T cell clonotyping in hematopoietic cell transplantation. Measured with immunoSEQ multiplex PCR; TCRdb has only the in-frame clones, and not every one. The sample records 15,000 to 20,000 clones, about 72% being singletons. Sequencing was performed on peripheral blood mononuclear cells, taken before stem cell transplant. These receptors all stem from a man in his 60s with acute myeloid leukemia. Some clones in this sample may be carry-over from other donors' samples. Each CDR3 is given with its conserved first and last residue. A D gene is named only where the DNA matches it firmly. A row's size may be missing; if present it is once, few, many or a size class.

v_call: TRBV9; d_call: -; j_call: TRBJ1-4; clone_size: -; cdr3_nt: TGTGCCAGCAGCGTAGGGGGAACAATCCTAGAAAAACTGTTTTTT; cdr3_aa: CASSVGGTILEKLFF
v_call: TRBV4-2; d_call: -; j_call: TRBJ1-2; clone_size: -; cdr3_nt: TGTGCCAGCAGCCTATCGACAGACCGTAACTATGGCTACACCTTC; cdr3_aa: CASSLSTDRNYGYTF
v_call: TRBV5-1; d_call: -; j_call: TRBJ2-3; clone_size: -; cdr3_nt: TGCGCCAGCAGTCCCCGAGCCACACGGGATACGCAGTATTTT; cdr3_aa: CASSPRATRDTQYF
v_call: TRBV5-6; d_call: TRBD2; j_call: TRBJ2-5; clone_size: -; cdr3_nt: TGTGCCAGCAGCTTTACTAGCGGGGGACCTCAAGAGACCCAGTACTTC; cdr3_aa: CASSFTSGGPQETQYF
v_call: TRBV30; d_call: -; j_call: TRBJ1-1; clone_size: -; cdr3_nt: TGTGCCTGGAGAGTAGGCACTGAAGCTTTCTTT; cdr3_aa: CAWRVGTEAFF
v_call: TRBV4-1; d_call: TRBD1; j_call: TRBJ2-2; clone_size: -; cdr3_nt: TGCGCCAGCAGCCAAAAGGGCGGACAGGTTAACACCGGGGAGCTGTTTTTT; cdr3_aa: CASSQKGGQVNTGELFF
v_call: TRBV7-2; d_call: TRBD1; j_call: TRBJ2-7; clone_size: -; cdr3_nt: TGTGCCAGCACCGTAGGACAGGGGCCCCACGAGCAGTACTTC; cdr3_aa: CASTVGQGPHEQYF
v_call: TRBV6-5; d_call: -; j_call: TRBJ1-2; clone_size: -; cdr3_nt: TGTGCCAGCAGTTACTCGAGGCAACGGAACTATGGCTACACCTTC; cdr3_aa: CASSYSRQRNYGYTF
v_call: TRBV5-4; d_call: -; j_call: TRBJ1-1; clone_size: -; cdr3_nt: TGTGCCAGCAGCCCCGGTGGGGGAAGTTGGGACACTGAAGCTTTCTTT; cdr3_aa: CASSPGGGSWDTEAFF
v_call: TRBV7-9; d_call: -; j_call: TRBJ1-4; clone_size: -; cdr3_nt: TGTGCCAGCAGCTTACGCAGGGAGGGAGAAAAACTGTTTTTT; cdr3_aa: CASSLRREGEKLFF
v_call: TRBV7-2; d_call: -; j_call: TRBJ1-5; clone_size: once; cdr3_nt: TGTGCCAGCAGCTTAGAACGGTTCAATCAGCCCCAGCATTTT; cdr3_aa: CASSLERFNQPQHF
v_call: TRBV9; d_call: -; j_call: TRBJ1-3; clone_size: once; cdr3_nt: TGTGCCAGCAGCCCCTGGGGAGGATCCGGAAACACCATATATTTT; cdr3_aa: CASSPWGGSGNTIYF